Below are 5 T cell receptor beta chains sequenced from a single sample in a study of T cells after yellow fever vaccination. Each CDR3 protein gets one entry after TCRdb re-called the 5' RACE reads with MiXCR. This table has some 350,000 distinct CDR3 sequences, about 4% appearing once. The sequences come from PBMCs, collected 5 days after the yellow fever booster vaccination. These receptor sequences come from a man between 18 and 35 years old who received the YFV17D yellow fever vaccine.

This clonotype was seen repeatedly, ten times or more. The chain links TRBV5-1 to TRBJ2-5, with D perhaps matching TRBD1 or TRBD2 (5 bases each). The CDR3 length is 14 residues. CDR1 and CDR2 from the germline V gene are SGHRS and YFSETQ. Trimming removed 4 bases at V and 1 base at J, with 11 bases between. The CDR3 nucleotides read TGCGCCAGCAGCCCAGGGAGTACCCAAGAGACCCAGTACTTC. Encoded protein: CASSPGSTQETQYF.

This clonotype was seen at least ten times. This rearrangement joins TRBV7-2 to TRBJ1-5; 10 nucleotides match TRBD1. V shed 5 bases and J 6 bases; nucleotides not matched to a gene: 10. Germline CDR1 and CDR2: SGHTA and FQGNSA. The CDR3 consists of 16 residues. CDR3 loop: CASSGGGQGSAQPQHF. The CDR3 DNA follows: TGTGCCAGCAGCGGGGGGGGACAGGGGTCGGCTCAGCCCCAGCATTTT.

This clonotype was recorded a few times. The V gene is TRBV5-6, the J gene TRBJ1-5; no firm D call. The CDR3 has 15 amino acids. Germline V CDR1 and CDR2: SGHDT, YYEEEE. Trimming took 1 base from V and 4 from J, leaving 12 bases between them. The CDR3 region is CASSLMGFANQPQHF. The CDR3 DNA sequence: TGTGCCAGCAGCTTGATGGGGTTTGCAAATCAGCCCCAGCATTTT.

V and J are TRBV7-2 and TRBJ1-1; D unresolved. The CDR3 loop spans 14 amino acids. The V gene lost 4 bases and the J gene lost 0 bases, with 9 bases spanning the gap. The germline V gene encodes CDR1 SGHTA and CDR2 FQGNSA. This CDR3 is CASSSSYLNTEAFF. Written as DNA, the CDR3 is TGTGCCAGCAGCTCATCTTACTTGAACACTGAAGCTTTCTTT.

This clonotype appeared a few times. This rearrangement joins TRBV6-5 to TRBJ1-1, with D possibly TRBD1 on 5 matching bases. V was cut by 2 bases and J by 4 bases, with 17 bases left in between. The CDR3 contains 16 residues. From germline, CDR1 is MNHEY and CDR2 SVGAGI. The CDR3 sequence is CASSYSYRGGPTEAFF. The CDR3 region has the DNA TGTGCCAGCAGTTACAGCTACCGGGGGGGTCCCACTGAAGCTTTCTTT.